The 17 T cell receptor beta chains below come from one sample, sequenced in a study of T cells in Graves' hyperthyroidism and ophthalmopathy. RNA transcripts were the template for amplifying TCR beta CDR3 regions. The HTBI primer set drove a first-round RT-PCR of the TCR CDR3. TCRdb used MiXCR to reprocess the multiplex PCR reads, holding one entry per CDR3 protein. The table lists 480,000 or so distinct CDR3 sequences, 13% to 15% of them singletons. Sequencing used blood. Receptor source: a woman under 30 with Graves' hyperthyroidism.

The J gene is TRBJ2-1, the V gene TRBV4-1; 8 bases map to TRBD2. CDR3 size: 14 residues. CDR1 is MGHRA and CDR2 is YSYEKL in the germline V gene. V dropped 2 bases and J dropped 9; count of bases not matched to a gene: 6. For the CDR3, the DNA is TGCGCCAGCAGCCAACATAGCGGGATTGTTGAGCAGTTCTTC. This translates into CASSQHSGIVEQFF.

This clonotype was recorded many times. V is TRBV9 and J is TRBJ1-2; weak D call: TRBD1 (5 bases). V shed 0 bases and J shed 7 bases, with 13 bases lying between them. The CDR3 runs to 14 residues. Germline V gene lookup returns CDR1 SGDLS and CDR2 YYNGEE. The DNA for the CDR3 is TGTGCCAGCAGCGTAGAGTCCTGGGACTTTGGCTACACCTTC. Its translation: CASSVESWDFGYTF. Using reference TRBV9 and TRBJ1-2 for the parts outside the CDR3, the full variable domain is DSGVTQTPKHLITATGQRVTLRCSPRSGDLSVYWYQQSLDQGLQFLIQYYNGEERAKGNILERFSAQQFPDLHSELNLSSLELGDSALYFCASSVESWDFGYTFGSGTRLTVV.

This clonotype was seen a few times. The chain has TRBV6-1 and TRBJ1-2; D call uncertain. V lost 3 bases to trimming and J lost 14 bases, with 13 bases between them. CDR1 and CDR2 (germline): MNHNS, SASEGT. The CDR3 has 11 residues. The chain's CDR3 is CASSDRRTETF. The CDR3 DNA sequence: TGTGCCAGCAGTGACCGACGGACGGAGACCTTC.

The CDR3 nucleotides are TGTGCCAGCAGTGAAGGATCGACAGGCGTCTATGGCTACACCTTC. Protein: CASSEGSTGVYGYTF. V gene TRBV6-1 combines with J gene TRBJ1-2; a possible D gene is TRBD1 (6 bases). CDR3 size: 15 residues. From germline, CDR1 is MNHNS and CDR2 SASEGT. Trimming removed 1 base from V and 4 bases from J, with 13 bases in between.

Many counts were recorded for this clonotype. V is TRBV6-2 or TRBV6-3 and J is TRBJ2-1, with 8 bases matching TRBD1. Germline assignment: CDR1 MNHEY and CDR2 SVGEGT. V lost 0 bases and J lost 5; bases outside the gene matches: 9. The CDR3 sequence is 17 residues long. CDR3 coding DNA: TGTGCCAGCAGTTACTCGGGGCCGGGACAGGCGAACAATGAGCAGTTCTTC. As protein: CASSYSGPGQANNEQFF.

This clonotype was seen many times. The chain employs TRBV7-6 and TRBJ2-1, with TRBD1 matching 10 bases. Germline assignment: CDR1 SGHVS and CDR2 FNYEAQ. There are 15 residues in the CDR3. V was clipped by 2 bases and J by 7 bases; unmatched bases: 5. The CDR3 is CASSLLLGQGNEQFF. The CDR3 DNA reads TGTGCCAGCAGCTTATTGTTGGGACAGGGGAATGAGCAGTTCTTC. Full variable domain (outside the CDR3, taken from reference TRBV7-6 and TRBJ2-1): GAGVSQSPRYKVTKRGQDVALRCDPISGHVSLYWYRQALGQGPEFLTYFNYEAQQDKSGLPNDRFSAERPEGSISTLTIQRTEQRDSAMYRCASSLLLGQGNEQFFGPGTRLTVL.

This clonotype was observed at least ten times. The chain couples TRBV5-1 to TRBJ1-4; D uncertain. V was pared by 1 base and J by 7 bases, with 11 bases between. Looked up from germline, CDR1 is SGHRS and CDR2 is YFSETQ. This CDR3 contains 14 residues. The CDR3 DNA sequence: TGCGCCAGCAGCTTGTTCTACTCTAGTGAAAAACTGTTTTTT. Residues: CASSLFYSSEKLFF.

This clonotype was counted many times. This chain joins TRBV19 and TRBJ1-5; 7 bases fit TRBD1. The CDR3 extends over 18 amino acids. J was trimmed by 2 bases and V by 4 bases; bases with no gene match: 14. CDR1 and CDR2 (germline): LNHDA, SQIVND (reference sequence). The CDR3 DNA reads TGTGCCAGTAGTACAAAACTGAACAGGGGACGTGGCAATCAGCCCCAGCATTTT. Amino acid sequence: CASSTKLNRGRGNQPQHF.

This clonotype was found once. The chain combines TRBV9 with TRBJ2-7; tentative D call: TRBD1 (5 bases). The germline V gene has CDR1 SGDLS and CDR2 YYNGEE. Trimming removed 2 bases from V and 2 bases from J, with 11 bases in between. This CDR3 is built from 14 residues. The CDR3 DNA reads TGTGCCAGCAGCGTCCAAGACAGCACCTACGAGCAGTACTTC. Translated: CASSVQDSTYEQYF.

A remark on this clonotype: This could be a read error, since a much larger clone is one nucleotide away. The chain has TRBV9 and TRBJ2-1; D tentatively reads TRBD1 or TRBD2 (7 bases each). Looked up from germline, CDR1 is SGDLS and CDR2 is YYNGEE. The CDR3 is 17 amino acids. Written as DNA, the CDR3 is TGCGCCAGCAGCTACCAGGGGGGGATATCTGGGTACAATGAGCGGTTCTTC. Translation: CASSYQGGISGYNERFF.

The V gene is TRBV5-4, the J gene TRBJ1-1; D unclear. The V end lost 4 bases, the J end lost 9 bases, and 13 bases lay between the germline ends. This CDR3 contains 12 residues. CDR1 is SGHNT, CDR2 YYREEE, per germline (reference sequence). The CDR3 nucleotides read TGTGCCAGCAGCCTCGAACAGCGCCAAGCTTTCTTT. Protein sequence: CASSLEQRQAFF.

This clonotype occurred many times. This chain links TRBV30 with TRBJ1-1; D possibly corresponds to TRBD1 (6 bases). Germline CDR1 and CDR2: GTSNPN and SVGIG (reference sequence). This CDR3 contains 12 residues. CDR3 in DNA: TGTGCTCGGAGGGAGGGGGGTACTGAAGCTTTCTTT. Residues: CARREGGTEAFF.

This clonotype was seen repeatedly, ten times or more. The chain combines TRBV6-1 with TRBJ2-7, with TRBD2 matching 9 bases. CDR3 length equals 15 residues. Unmatched junction bases numbered 7, after V lost 7 bases and J lost 0 bases. CDR1 is MNHNS and CDR2 is SASEGT in the germline V gene. The CDR3 DNA follows: TGTGCCAGCACCAAGGAGCGGGGGGACTCCTACGAGCAGTACTTC. This encodes CASTKERGDSYEQYF.

This clonotype was counted at least ten times. This sequence joins TRBV9 and TRBJ1-6; the D gene is possibly TRBD1 (5 bases). V was shortened by 6 bases and J by 7 bases, with 11 bases between the two germline ends. CDR3 length equals 13 residues. Germline assignment: CDR1 SGDLS and CDR2 YYNGEE. The CDR3 is CASTARGNSPLHF. DNA for the CDR3: TGTGCCAGCACCGCGAGGGGAAATTCACCCCTCCACTTT.

This clonotype was recorded at least ten times. V and J are TRBV3-1 and TRBJ1-1; possibly TRBD1 for D (5 bases). CDR1 LGHDT and CDR2 YNNKEL come from the germline V gene (reference sequence). V lost 1 base to trimming and J lost 1 base, with 10 bases between them. This CDR3 comprises 15 residues. In nucleotides, the CDR3 is TGTGCCAGCAGCCAAGGGGGCGGCGCGAACACTGAAGCTTTCTTT. It specifies CASSQGGGANTEAFF.

This clonotype was seen only a few times. The rearrangement links TRBV19 to TRBJ2-1; D remains ambiguous. The CDR3 is made up of 13 amino acids. Germline CDR1 is LNHDA and CDR2 is SQIVND (reference sequence). The V end was cut by 1 base, the J end by 8 bases, with 9 bases between. Here the CDR3 reads CASSIAGSYEQFF. CDR3 nucleotide sequence: TGTGCCAGTAGTATAGCTGGTAGCTATGAGCAGTTCTTC.

This clonotype was observed at least ten times. The rearrangement uses TRBV7-9 and TRBJ2-3; 9 bases line up with TRBD2. V was pared by 5 bases and J by 3 bases, with 6 bases of the junction left unmatched. The CDR3 contains 15 residues. CDR1 and CDR2 (germline): SEHNR, FQNEAQ (reference sequence). The CDR3 bases are TGTGCCAGCAGCCACCAGCGGGAGGATACAGATACGCAGTATTTT. This encodes CASSHQREDTDTQYF.